The present T cell receptor beta chain was sequenced within a study of T-cell reconstitution after alpha-beta-depleted transplantation in children. This clonotype was picked up many times. Preparation of the TCRbeta library was carried out with unique molecular identifiers. TCRdb analysed the PCR reads with MiXCR anew, one entry per CDR3 protein. Altogether approximately 650,000 distinct CDR3 sequences are present, around 12% being singletons, with the ten largest covering 0.79%. This CDR3 comprises 14 residues. V lost 3 bases and J 7 bases, leaving 15 bases between the germline ends. Germline V CDR1 and CDR2: DFQATT, SNEGSKA (reference sequence).

The chain has TRBV20-1 and TRBJ2-2, with D possibly being TRBD2 (5 bases). The specimen was PBMCs, collected before TCRalphabeta/CD19-depleted stem cell transplant. This TCR came from a girl aged 2-15 years with congenital amegakaryocytic thrombocytopenia, due to receive a stem cell transplant. This CDR3 reads CSASGPSRDGELFF. DNA of the CDR3: TGCAGTGCTAGCGGCCCTAGCCGGGACGGGGAGCTGTTTTTT.